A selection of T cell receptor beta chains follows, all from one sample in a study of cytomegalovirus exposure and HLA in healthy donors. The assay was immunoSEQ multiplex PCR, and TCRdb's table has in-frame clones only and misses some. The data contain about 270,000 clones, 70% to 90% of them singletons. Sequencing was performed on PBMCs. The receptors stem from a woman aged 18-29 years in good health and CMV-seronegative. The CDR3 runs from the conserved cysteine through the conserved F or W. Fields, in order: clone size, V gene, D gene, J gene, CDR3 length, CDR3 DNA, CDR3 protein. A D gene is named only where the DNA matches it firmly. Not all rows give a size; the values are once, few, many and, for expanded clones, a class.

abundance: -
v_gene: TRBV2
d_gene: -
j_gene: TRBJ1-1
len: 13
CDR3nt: TGTGCCAGCCGGGTTTTCCAGAACACTGAAGCTTTCTTT
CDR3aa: CASRVFQNTEAFF

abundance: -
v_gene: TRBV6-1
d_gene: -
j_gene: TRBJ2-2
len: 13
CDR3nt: TGTGCCAGCAGTGAAAGGGGCTGGCGGGAGCTGTTTTTT
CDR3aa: CASSERGWRELFF

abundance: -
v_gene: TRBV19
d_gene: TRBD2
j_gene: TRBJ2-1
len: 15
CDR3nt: TGTGCCAGTACTTCCGGGACTAGCGGGAGAAATGAGCAGTTCTTC
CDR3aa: CASTSGTSGRNEQFF

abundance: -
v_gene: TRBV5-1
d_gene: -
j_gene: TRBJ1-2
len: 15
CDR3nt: TGCGCCAGCAGCCCCACCTCCCCACATAACTATGGCTACACCTTC
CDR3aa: CASSPTSPHNYGYTF

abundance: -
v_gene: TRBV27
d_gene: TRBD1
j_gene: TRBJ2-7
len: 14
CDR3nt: TGTGCCAGCAGTAAACGGGACAGGGAATACGAGCAGTACTTC
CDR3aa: CASSKRDREYEQYF

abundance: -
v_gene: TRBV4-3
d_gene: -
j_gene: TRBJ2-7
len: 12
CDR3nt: TGCGCCAGCAGCCAAGGGAGTGGGGAGCAGTACTTC
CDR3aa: CASSQGSGEQYF

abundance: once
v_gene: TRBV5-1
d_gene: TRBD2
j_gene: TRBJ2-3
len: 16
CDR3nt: TGCGCCAGCAGCCGGATAGCGGGGGGGCTCACAGATACGCAGTATTTT
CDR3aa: CASSRIAGGLTDTQYF

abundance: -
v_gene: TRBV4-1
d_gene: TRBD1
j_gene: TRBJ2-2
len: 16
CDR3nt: TGCGCCAGCAGCCAAGTTACAGGGGGTAGCACCGGGGAGCTGTTTTTT
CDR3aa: CASSQVTGGSTGELFF

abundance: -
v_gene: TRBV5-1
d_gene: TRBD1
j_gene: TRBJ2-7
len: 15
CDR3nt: TGCGCCAGCAGCGGAGGACAGGGATACTCCTACGAGCAGTACTTC
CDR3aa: CASSGGQGYSYEQYF

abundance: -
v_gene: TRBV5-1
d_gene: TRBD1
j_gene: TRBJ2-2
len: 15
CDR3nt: TGCGCCAGCAGCTTGGGGGACAGGGCTACTGGGGAGCTGTTTTTT
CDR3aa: CASSLGDRATGELFF

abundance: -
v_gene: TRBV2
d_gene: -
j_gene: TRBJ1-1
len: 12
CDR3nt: TGTGCCGGCAGGGTAACCGGCACTGAAGCTTTCTTT
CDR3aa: CAGRVTGTEAFF

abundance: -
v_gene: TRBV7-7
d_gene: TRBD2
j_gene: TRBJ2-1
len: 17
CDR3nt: TGTGCCAGCAGCCCCAGGGTACTAGCGGGAGGGTACAATGAGCAGTTCTTC
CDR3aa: CASSPRVLAGGYNEQFF

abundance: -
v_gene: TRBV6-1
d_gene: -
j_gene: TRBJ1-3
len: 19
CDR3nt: TGTGCCAGCAGTGCACCTCGGAGTTCGGACAGTCAACTTGGAAACACCATATATTTT
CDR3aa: CASSAPRSSDSQLGNTIYF

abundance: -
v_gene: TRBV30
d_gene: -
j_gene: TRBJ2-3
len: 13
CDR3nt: TGTGCCTGGAGTGTACGTTACATTCTTACGCAGTATTTT
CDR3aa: CAWSVRYILTQYF

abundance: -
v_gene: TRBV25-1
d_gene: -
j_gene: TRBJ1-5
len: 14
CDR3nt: TGTGCCAGCAGTGTGAAACGGTCTTATCAGCCCCAGCATTTT
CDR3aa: CASSVKRSYQPQHF

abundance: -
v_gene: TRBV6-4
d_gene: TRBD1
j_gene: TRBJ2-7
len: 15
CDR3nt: TGTGCCAGCAGTGACTCGGGACAGGTACACTACGAGCAGTACTTC
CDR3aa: CASSDSGQVHYEQYF

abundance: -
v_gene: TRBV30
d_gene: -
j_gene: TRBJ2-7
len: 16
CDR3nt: TGTGCCTGGAGTCCCAGAGGACAGTTAAGCTCCTACGAGCAGTACTTC
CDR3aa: CAWSPRGQLSSYEQYF

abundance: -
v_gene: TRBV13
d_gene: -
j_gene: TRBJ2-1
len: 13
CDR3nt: TGTGCCAGCAGCCCCGAGTCCTACAATGAGCAGTTCTTC
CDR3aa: CASSPESYNEQFF

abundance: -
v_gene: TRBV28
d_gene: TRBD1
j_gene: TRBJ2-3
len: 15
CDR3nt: TGTGCCAGCAGTTGGGGGGACAGGGCGAAAGATACGCAGTATTTT
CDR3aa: CASSWGDRAKDTQYF

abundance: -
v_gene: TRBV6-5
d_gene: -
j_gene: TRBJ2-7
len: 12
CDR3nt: TGTGCCAGCAGTACACTAGGCTACGAGCAGTACTTC
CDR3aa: CASSTLGYEQYF

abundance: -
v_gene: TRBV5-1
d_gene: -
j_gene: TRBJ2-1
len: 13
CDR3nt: TGCGCCAGCAGCTTTGTTCAGATCAATGAGCAGTTCTTC
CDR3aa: CASSFVQINEQFF

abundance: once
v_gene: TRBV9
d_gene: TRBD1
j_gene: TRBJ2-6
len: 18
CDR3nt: TGTGCCAGCAGCGTAGACTACACAGGGGGCGCGGCGGCCAACGTCCTGACTTTC
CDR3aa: CASSVDYTGGAAANVLTF

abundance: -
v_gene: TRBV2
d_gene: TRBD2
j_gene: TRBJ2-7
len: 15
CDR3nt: TGTGCCAGCAACAAATCCCCAGCGGGGGGTTACGAGCAGTACTTC
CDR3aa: CASNKSPAGGYEQYF

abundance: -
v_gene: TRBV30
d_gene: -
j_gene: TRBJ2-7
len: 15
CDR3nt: TGTGCCTGGACCCACCGTTACGGGGGTGGGCACGAGCAGTACTTC
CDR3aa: CAWTHRYGGGHEQYF

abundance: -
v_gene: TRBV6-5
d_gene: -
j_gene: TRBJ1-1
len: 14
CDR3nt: TGTGCCAGCAGTTACGAGGGCAGGGGCACTGAAGCTTTCTTT
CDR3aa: CASSYEGRGTEAFF

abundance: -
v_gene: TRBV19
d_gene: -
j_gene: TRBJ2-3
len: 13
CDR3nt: TGTGCCAGTAGTGAACAAATCACAGATACGCAGTATTTT
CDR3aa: CASSEQITDTQYF

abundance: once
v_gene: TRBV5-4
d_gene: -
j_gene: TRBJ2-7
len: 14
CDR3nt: TGTGCCAGCAGCGCACCGGGATTCTCCTACGAGCAGTACTTC
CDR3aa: CASSAPGFSYEQYF

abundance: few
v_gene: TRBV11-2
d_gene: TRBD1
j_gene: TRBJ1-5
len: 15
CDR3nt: TGTGCCAGCAGCTTAGATTGGGGACAGGGTGAGCCCCAGCATTTT
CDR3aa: CASSLDWGQGEPQHF

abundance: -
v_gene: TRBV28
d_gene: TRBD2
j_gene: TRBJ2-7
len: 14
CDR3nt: TGTGCCAGCAGTTTTTCTAGCGGAACCTACGAGCAGTACTTC
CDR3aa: CASSFSSGTYEQYF

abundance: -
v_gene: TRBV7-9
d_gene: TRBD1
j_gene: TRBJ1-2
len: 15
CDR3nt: TGTGCCAGCAGCTTAGACGCAGGGGGAAACTATGGCTACACCTTC
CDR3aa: CASSLDAGGNYGYTF

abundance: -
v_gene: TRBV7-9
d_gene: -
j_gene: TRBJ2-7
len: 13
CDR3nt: TGTGCCAGCAGCTTACCACAGGGCTACGAGCAGTACTTC
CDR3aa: CASSLPQGYEQYF

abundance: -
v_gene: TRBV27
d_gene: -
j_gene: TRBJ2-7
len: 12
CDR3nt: TGTGCCAGCAGCCCCATCGGGAACGAGCAGTACTTC
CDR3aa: CASSPIGNEQYF

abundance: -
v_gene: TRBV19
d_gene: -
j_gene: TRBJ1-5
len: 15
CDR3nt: TGTGCCAGTAGTATAGTTGGAGGGTCCAGGCAGCCCCAGCATTTT
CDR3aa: CASSIVGGSRQPQHF

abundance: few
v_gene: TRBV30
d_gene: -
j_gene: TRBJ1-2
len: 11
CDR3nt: TGTGCCTGGAGCCCGCGAGAGGGCTACACCTTC
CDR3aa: CAWSPREGYTF

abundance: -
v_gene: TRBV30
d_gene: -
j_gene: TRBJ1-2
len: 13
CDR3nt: TGTGCCTGGGCCCGTGACAGCCGCTATGGCTACACCTTC
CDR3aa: CAWARDSRYGYTF

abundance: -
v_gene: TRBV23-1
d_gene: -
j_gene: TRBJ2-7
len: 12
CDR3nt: TGCGCCAGCAGTCACCCCAACTGCGAGCAGTACTTC
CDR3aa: CASSHPNCEQYF

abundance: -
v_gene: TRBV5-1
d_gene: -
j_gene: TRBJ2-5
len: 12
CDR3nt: TGCGCCAGCAGGGACCGGGGTGAGACCCAGTACTTC
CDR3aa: CASRDRGETQYF

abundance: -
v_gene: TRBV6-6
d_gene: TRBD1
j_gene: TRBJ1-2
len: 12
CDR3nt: TGTGCCAGCAGTTGGGACAGGGAGAGCTACACCTTC
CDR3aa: CASSWDRESYTF

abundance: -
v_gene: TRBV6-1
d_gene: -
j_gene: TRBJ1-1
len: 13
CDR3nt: TGTGCCAGCAATCGGTCGGGGTACACTGAAGCTTTCTTT
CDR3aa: CASNRSGYTEAFF

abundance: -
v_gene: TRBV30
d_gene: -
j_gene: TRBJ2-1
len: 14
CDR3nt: TGTGCCTGGAGTGGTCGACGGGCCTACAATGAGCAGTTCTTC
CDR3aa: CAWSGRRAYNEQFF